This T cell receptor beta chain was documented in a study of blood T cells in healthy people across ages. General study results and limits: Unknown donor CMV status possibly confounded expanded clonotype changes.

The CDR3 has 14 residues. The V segment lost 6 bases and the J segment 5 bases; nucleotides outside the gene matches: 11. Germline V gene data show CDR1 as SGHRS and CDR2 as YFSETQ. PBMCs numbering at least 6.5 million were isolated per sample. A remark on this clonotype: Its antigen is as yet unknown.

A second about 6 to 11 cycle PCR used barcoded and J-beta primers. TCRdb ran MiXCR on the 5' RACE reads and lists one entry per CDR3 protein. The table shows roughly 900,000 distinct CDR3 sequences, with 45% to 50% occurring only once. The sequence was obtained from a young man in good health. The rearrangement links TRBV5-1 to TRBJ2-7; 7 bases are a match to TRBD1. The sequenced sample consisted of blood. Here the CDR3 DNA reads TGCGCCAGCATGGGACCGGCAGGGGGTAACGAGCAGTACTTC. Translating it yields CASMGPAGGNEQYF.